These 22 T cell receptor beta chains were sequenced from one sample in a study of blood T cell repertoires in COVID-19. The table came from immunoSEQ multiplex PCR; TCRdb's copy has only in-frame clones and leaves some out. The sample includes roughly 300,000 clones, about 84% of them seen just once. Material for sequencing was peripheral blood. These receptors all stem from a woman aged 50 to 65 with acute or convalescent COVID-19.

The gene calls are TRBV11-1 and TRBJ2-7; 7 bases are shared with TRBD2. Germline V gene data show CDR1 as SGHAT and CDR2 as FQDESV (reference sequence). There are 13 residues in the CDR3. CDR3 DNA: TGTGCAATCGGGATGGCGGGAGCTCCCGAGCAGTACTTC. Translation gives CAIGMAGAPEQYF.

The chain uses TRBV7-3 and TRBJ2-7; 8 nucleotides match TRBD2. After removal of 5 bases from V and 6 bases from J, the junction contained 15 bases not matched to a gene. CDR1 and CDR2 (germline): SGHTA, FQGTGA. The CDR3 contains 16 residues. The DNA for the CDR3 is TGTGCCAGCAGCCCCCTGGTCCGAGCGGGAGAGGGCGAGCAGTACTTC. Residues: CASSPLVRAGEGEQYF.

The chain has TRBV5-4 and TRBJ2-7; 8 bases align to TRBD2. This CDR3 has 16 amino acids. The J segment lost 0 bases and the V segment lost 1 base, leaving 6 bases of the junction unmatched. CDR1 and CDR2 (germline): SGHNT, YYREEE (reference sequence). CDR3 DNA sequence: TGTGCCAGCAGCTTGCGGGGGGGGCCTACCTCCTACGAGCAGTACTTC. Amino acid sequence: CASSLRGGPTSYEQYF.

The V call is TRBV28, the J call TRBJ2-7, with TRBD1 identical over 10 bases. Germline trimming cut 6 bases from V and 0 bases from J; bases unmatched to any gene: 5. Germline lookup yields CDR1 MDHEN and CDR2 SYDVKM. CDR3 length: 15 amino acids. The CDR3 reads CASRPGTGDSYEQYF. CDR3 sequence (DNA): TGTGCCAGCAGACCCGGGACAGGGGACTCCTACGAGCAGTACTTC.

The chain couples TRBV6-6 to TRBJ2-1, with D maybe TRBD2 (5 bases). Germline CDR1 is MNHNY and CDR2 is SVGAGI (reference sequence). The CDR3 covers 16 residues. V gave up 4 bases and J gave up 0 bases, with 13 bases separating them. The chain's CDR3 is CASSSTGSTSYNEQFF. CDR3 bases: TGTGCCAGCAGTTCAACGGGATCCACCTCCTACAATGAGCAGTTCTTC.

The CDR3 nucleotides are TGTGCCAGCAGTCCACAAGGAGGACACGAGCAGTACTTC. Protein: CASSPQGGHEQYF. The J gene is TRBJ2-7, the V gene TRBV6-6; weak D call: TRBD2 (5 bases). Germline CDR1 and CDR2: MNHNY and SVGAGI (reference sequence). V was pared by 5 bases and J by 5 bases, with 13 bases between. This CDR3 has 13 amino acids.

The chain recombines TRBV9 with TRBJ1-6; D gene unclear. Deletions cut 3 bases from V and 8 bases from J, with 21 bases between. Germline CDR1 is SGDLS and CDR2 is YYNGEE. This CDR3 comprises 17 residues. The CDR3 nucleotides read TGTGCCAGCAGCGCTGGTCACGTGAGGCCTTTGGATTCACCCCTCCACTTT. Its protein product is CASSAGHVRPLDSPLHF.

For this clone: The junction does not match germline at one end; this may be a read error. The CDR3: CASSLWTSGSETQYF. The CDR3 DNA is TGTGCTAGCAGCTTATGGACTAGCGGGAGTGAGACCCAGTACTTC. This chain joins TRBV7-7 and TRBJ2-5; TRBD2 matches 13 bases. CDR1 is SSHAT and CDR2 is FNYEAQ in the germline V gene (reference sequence). This CDR3 is 15 amino acids long.

The genes are TRBV9 and TRBJ1-3, with TRBD1 matching 8 bases. The V gene end was trimmed by 3 bases and the J gene end by 1 base; junction bases not matched to a gene: 6. The germline gives CDR1 SGDLS, CDR2 YYNGEE. This CDR3 comprises 16 residues. Here the CDR3 reads CASSASGTGSGNTIYF. The CDR3 region has the DNA TGTGCCAGCAGCGCTTCCGGGACAGGATCTGGAAACACCATATATTTT. The full variable domain, rest sourced from reference TRBV9 and TRBJ1-3, is DSGVTQTPKHLITATGQRVTLRCSPRSGDLSVYWYQQSLDQGLQFLIQYYNGEERAKGNILERFSAQQFPDLHSELNLSSLELGDSALYFCASSASGTGSGNTIYFGEGSWLTVV.

The chain is built from TRBV27 and TRBJ1-5; D is unresolved. Germline values: CDR1 MNHEY, CDR2 SMNVEV (reference sequence). This CDR3 is built from 13 residues. The V end was cut by 5 bases, the J end by 1 base, with 6 bases between. CDR3: CASSLGSNQPQHF. The CDR3, as DNA: TGTGCCAGCAGTCTCGGGAGCAATCAGCCCCAGCATTTT.

The chain joins TRBV4-3 to TRBJ1-2; 8 bases align to TRBD1. This CDR3 region has 13 residues. J was trimmed by 7 bases and V by 0 bases; bases with no gene match: 1. Germline V gives CDR1 LGHNA, CDR2 YSLEER. CDR3 sequence reads: CASSQEQGGGYTF. The CDR3 DNA is TGCGCCAGCAGCCAAGAACAGGGGGGTGGCTACACCTTC.

This chain links TRBV18 with TRBJ2-7, with TRBD2 matching 11 bases. CDR3 length: 15 residues. Germline V gene lookup returns CDR1 KGHSH and CDR2 LQKENI. The V gene end was trimmed by 6 bases and the J gene end by 6 bases; junction bases not matched to a gene: 10. The CDR3 DNA sequence: TGTGCCAGCTCGCATAATAGCGGGAGGGCCGGCGAGCAGTACTTC. As protein: CASSHNSGRAGEQYF.

The chain couples TRBV19 to TRBJ2-1, with TRBD2 identical over 7 bases. There are 16 residues in the CDR3. Germline V gene data show CDR1 as LNHDA and CDR2 as SQIVND (reference sequence). The trim removed 8 bases at V and 10 bases at J, leaving 20 bases unmatched. CDR3 loop: CASVPTSRSPGMEQFF. Written as DNA, the CDR3 is TGTGCCAGTGTCCCGACTAGCCGGAGCCCCGGGATGGAGCAGTTCTTC.

The chain uses TRBV11-2 and TRBJ2-1, with 7 positions matching TRBD2. Germline CDR1 is SGHAT and CDR2 is FQNNGV. CDR3 length: 17 residues. Trimming removed 0 bases from V and 1 base from J; junction bases left unmatched: 6. CDR3 coding DNA: TGTGCCAGCAGCTTAGATGTGGGAGGGGTATCCTACAATGAGCAGTTCTTC. Its protein product is CASSLDVGGVSYNEQFF.

This clone has only a few counts. The chain combines TRBV19 with TRBJ2-1; weak D call: TRBD2 (5 bases). The germline gives CDR1 LNHDA, CDR2 SQIVND (reference sequence). This CDR3 region has 17 residues. V dropped 5 bases and J dropped 0 bases, with 17 bases sitting between them. For the CDR3, the DNA is TGTGCCAGTAGTCACCTTGGACTCTTGAGCTCCTACAATGAGCAGTTCTTC. Its protein product is CASSHLGLLSSYNEQFF. Full variable domain (missing parts from reference TRBV19 and TRBJ2-1): DGGITQSPKYLFRKEGQNVTLSCEQNLNHDAMYWYRQDPGQGLRLIYYSQIVNDFQKGDIAEGYSVSREKKESFPLTVTSAQKNPTAFYLCASSHLGLLSSYNEQFFGPGTRLTVL.

The chain recombines TRBV7-2 with TRBJ2-7; TRBD2 matches 7 bases. The CDR3 runs to 15 residues. CDR1 and CDR2 from the germline V gene are SGHTA and FQGNSA. Trimming at V came to 3 bases and at J to 5 bases, leaving 10 bases not matched to a gene. The CDR3: CASSFLAAQEDEQYF. For the CDR3, the DNA is TGTGCCAGCAGCTTTCTAGCGGCCCAGGAAGACGAGCAGTACTTC.

CDR3 bases: TGCGCCAGCAGCCAAGAGACTAGCGGGAGGGCCCTTTACGAGCAGTACTTC. Translating it yields CASSQETSGRALYEQYF. The chain employs TRBV4-3 and TRBJ2-7; 14 bases are shared with TRBD2. Trimming cost V 0 bases and J 4 bases; bases outside gene matches: 5. Germline lookup yields CDR1 LGHNA and CDR2 YSLEER. The CDR3 covers 17 residues.

The chain recombines TRBV19 with TRBJ2-4; possible D gene TRBD2, 5 bases. V was clipped by 5 bases and J by 1 base, with 15 bases between them. This CDR3 is 16 amino acids long. Germline V gene data show CDR1 as LNHDA and CDR2 as SQIVND (reference sequence). The CDR3 sequence: CASSPLGRRAKNIQYF. In DNA, the CDR3 is TGTGCCAGTAGTCCCCTTGGACGGAGGGCCAAAAACATTCAGTACTTC. The full variable domain, rest sourced from reference TRBV19 and TRBJ2-4, is DGGITQSPKYLFRKEGQNVTLSCEQNLNHDAMYWYRQDPGQGLRLIYYSQIVNDFQKGDIAEGYSVSREKKESFPLTVTSAQKNPTAFYLCASSPLGRRAKNIQYFGAGTRLSVL.

This clone was counted only a few times. The rearrangement uses TRBV18 and TRBJ1-5; 7 positions match TRBD1. Trimming removed 3 bases from V and 2 bases from J; junction bases left unmatched: 10. Germline V gene data show CDR1 as KGHSH and CDR2 as LQKENI. CDR3 length: 17 amino acids. CDR3 nucleotides: TGTGCCAGCTCACCGAGCGCCGGGGACAGAGGCAATCAGCCCCAGCATTTT. Its protein is CASSPSAGDRGNQPQHF.

The chain recombines TRBV23-1 with TRBJ1-1, with 9 bases matching TRBD1. TRBV23-1 is an ORF for which the function is uncertain. The ends lost 6 bases at V and 6 bases at J; junction bases unmatched: 8. This CDR3 contains 14 residues. In nucleotides, the CDR3 is TGCGCCAGCAGCCAGGGACAGGGAATCCCTGAAGCTTTCTTT. Protein: CASSQGQGIPEAFF.

This chain links TRBV23-1 with TRBJ1-2, with no clear D. TRBV23-1 is an open reading frame, and its role is uncertain. Deletions cut 0 bases from V and 2 bases from J, with 7 bases between. The CDR3 runs 14 residues. CDR3 loop: CASSQSWRNYGYTF. As DNA, the CDR3 is TGCGCCAGCAGTCAATCTTGGCGGAACTATGGCTACACCTTC.

Note on this clone: One end of the junction varies from germline; a read error may be responsible. The V and J genes are TRBV6-2 or TRBV6-3 and TRBJ2-7; 10 bases are a match to TRBD2. Germline lookup yields CDR1 MNHEY and CDR2 SVGEGT. The CDR3 runs to 15 residues. The CDR3 here is CASSYLATSGYAQYF. CDR3 coding DNA: TGTGCCAGCAGTTACTTAGCGACTAGCGGGTACGCGCAGTACTTC.